Included here is one T cell receptor (beta chain) sequence, with context. A much larger clone differs from this one at a single base, so this may be a read error. To make TCR beta libraries, researchers used iRepertoire HTBI primers and Arm-PCR of CDR3 regions. TCRdb itself ran the multiplex PCR reads through MiXCR, one entry per CDR3 protein. The sample shows fewer than 650,000 distinct CDR3 sequences, around 15% of them seen only once. This specimen belongs to a study of regulatory T cells in long-lasting Graves disease. Germline assignment: CDR1 MNHNS and CDR2 SASEGT. CDR3 length: 13 amino acids. V lost 10 bases to trimming and J lost 4 bases; unmatched junction nucleotides: 10. Time point denoted: newly diagnosed GD, antithyroid drugs for less than 3 months. PBMC RNA served as the TCR library source. Patients with Graves' disease were diagnosed by American Thyroid Association guidelines. Staff drew 8 to 9 milliliters of peripheral blood into EDTA tubes.

The sample was also linked to a second study, of T cells in Graves' hyperthyroidism and ophthalmopathy.

The rearrangement uses TRBV6-1 and TRBJ2-7, with 7 bases matching TRBD1. This sequence was found in a woman aged 30 to 39 with Graves disease. Sample: peripheral blood mononuclear cells (PBMCs), taken at new diagnosis, from a patient treated with antithyroid drugs. The CDR3 DNA sequence: TGTGCCAACAGCGCCGGGACAGCATACGAGCAGTACTTC. This sequence encodes CANSAGTAYEQYF.